The 27 T cell receptor beta chains listed next were all sequenced from one sample in a study of T cell repertoires in breast cancer. Blocking oligonucleotides added to a second nested PCR suppressed unpaired genes. One entry per CDR3 protein, called by TCRdb with MiXCR from the emulsion pairing reads. The repertoire holds 480 or so distinct CDR3 sequences, with approximately 50% as singletons. The expanded emulsion RT-PCR method captured paired alpha and beta chains from CD8+ T cells. The sample consisted of CD8+ T cells. All receptors derive from a pool of human donors with breast cancer or a healthy control (not recorded which).

This clonotype was seen once. This chain uses TRBV7-2 with TRBJ1-5, with 7 bases matching TRBD1. Germline V CDR1 and CDR2: SGHTA, FQGNSA. V lost 3 bases and J lost 4; bases outside the gene matches: 9. This CDR3 spans 16 amino acids. The CDR3 loop reads CASSLEGARINQPQHF. DNA of the CDR3: TGTGCCAGCAGCTTGGAGGGGGCAAGAATTAATCAGCCCCAGCATTTT.

This clonotype showed up just a few times. This sequence joins TRBV6-6 and TRBJ2-3; 10 positions agree with TRBD1. Germline CDR1 MNHNY, CDR2 SVGAGI (reference sequence). The CDR3 spans 16 residues. The V and J ends lost 0 bases and 2 bases, in that order; junction bases with no gene match: 2. CDR3 residues: CASSYSGQGYTDTQYF. DNA for the CDR3: TGTGCCAGCAGTTACTCGGGACAGGGGTACACAGATACGCAGTATTTT.

By its share, this clonotype is medium-sized. The V gene is TRBV12-3 or TRBV12-4, the J gene TRBJ1-1; 9 positions agree with TRBD1. V shed 5 bases and J 6 bases; nucleotides not matched to a gene: 7. This CDR3 contains 14 residues. CDR3 coding DNA: TGTGCCAGCAGTCCCCGGGACAGGGTCCCTGAAGCTTTCTTT. This codes for CASSPRDRVPEAFF.

This clonotype is medium-sized in the sample. The CDR3 loop reads CASSPRTGYEQYF. CDR3 nucleotides: TGTGCCAGCAGCCCCCGGACAGGGTACGAGCAGTACTTC. The rearrangement links TRBV7-2 to TRBJ2-7, with 8 bases matching TRBD1. Per germline, CDR1 SGHTA and CDR2 FQGNSA. This CDR3 comprises 13 residues. The junction had 4 bases not matched to a gene; V was cut back by 5 bases and J by 4 bases.

This chain uses TRBV7-2 with TRBJ1-2; D perhaps matches TRBD1 (6 bases). The CDR3 runs to 13 residues. Trimming shortened V by 3 bases and J by 4 bases, and 9 bases separated the two germline ends. CDR1 SGHTA and CDR2 FQGNSA come from the germline V gene. For the CDR3, the DNA is TGTGCCAGCAGCTTTCAGGGGCCCTATGGCTACACCTTC. Translated, it gives CASSFQGPYGYTF. Variable domain in full (rest from reference TRBV7-2 and TRBJ1-2): GAGVSQSPSNKVTEKGKDVELRCDPISGHTALYWYRQSLGQGLEFLIYFQGNSAPDKSGLPSDRFSAERTGGSVSTLTIQRTQQEDSAVYLCASSFQGPYGYTFGSGTRLTVV.

As concerns this clonotype: One end of the junction varies from germline; a read error may be responsible. V is TRBV7-6 and J is TRBJ1-6; the match to TRBD1 covers 7 bases. The CDR3 is 13 amino acids. CDR1 and CDR2 from the germline V gene are SGHVS and FNYEAQ. CDR3 in amino acids: CSSSGTGESPLHF. CDR3 nucleotides: TGTTCCAGCAGCGGCACAGGGGAATCACCCCTCCATTTT.

Concerning this clonotype itself: It may be a read error: a sequence one base away is much more abundant. The chain is built from TRBV10-1 and TRBJ1-4; possible D gene TRBD1, 6 bases. Germline V gene lookup returns CDR1 WNHNN and CDR2 SYGVQD (reference sequence). Trimming removed 6 bases at V and 12 bases at J, with 14 bases between. The CDR3 is made up of 12 amino acids. DNA for the CDR3: TGCGCCAGCAGGGCAGACAGGTCTGAACTGTTTTTT. It is translated as CASRADRSELFF.

The chain couples TRBV9 to TRBJ2-3; D might be TRBD1 or TRBD2, each matching 6 bases. Germline CDR1 SGDLS, CDR2 YYNGEE. Trimming left V 1 base short and J 13 bases short, with 34 bases between. The CDR3 is 19 residues long. The CDR3 coding sequence is TGTGCCAGCAGCGTAAGCTTGAGGGGGGCTGAAAATAGAACAGATAAGAAGTATTTT. Amino acids: CASSVSLRGAENRTDKKYF.

A note on this clonotype: It may be a read error: a sequence one base away is much more abundant. The V and J genes are TRBV6-6 and TRBJ2-5; TRBD2 might be the D (6 bases). The CDR3 sequence is 12 residues long. The germline V gene has CDR1 MNHNY and CDR2 SVGAGI (reference sequence). CDR3 DNA sequence: TGTGCCGGCAGTTACTCGGAGGGCCCCGAGGACTTC. Amino acid sequence: CAGSYSEGPEDF.

Details on this clonotype: The junction shows a germline mismatch at one end, possibly a read error. The CDR3 is CDSNRGLPPYGKYF. The CDR3 coding sequence is TGTGACAGCAACAGGGGTCTCCCCCCCTACGGGAAGTACTTC. J is TRBJ2-7 and V is TRBV6-9; 7 bases map to TRBD1. Germline assignment: CDR1 MNHGY and CDR2 SVAAGI. CDR3 length equals 14 residues.

The gene calls are TRBV7-2 and TRBJ2-1; 8 nucleotides agree with TRBD2. The trim removed 2 bases at V and 7 bases at J, leaving 10 bases unmatched. The CDR3 contains 16 residues. The germline V gene has CDR1 SGHTA and CDR2 FQGNSA. The CDR3 region has the DNA TGTGCCAGCAGCTTACGTCGGGAGGGGGGTTTGAATGAGCAGTTCTTC. Its protein product is CASSLRREGGLNEQFF.

This clonotype is labeled as medium-sized. V usage is TRBV7-2 and J usage is TRBJ2-5, with D uncertain. The V end lost 7 bases, the J end lost 1 base, and 13 bases lay between the germline ends. The CDR3 has 14 residues. The germline V gene encodes CDR1 SGHTA and CDR2 FQGNSA. The CDR3 DNA reads as TGTGCCAGCAACCGTGGGCAGACCCAAGAGACCCAGTACTTC. Translation: CASNRGQTQETQYF.

This clonotype was found once. Germline and junction disagree at one end, which may indicate a read error. This chain connects TRBV4-1 to TRBJ2-1; maybe TRBD2 (5 bases). This CDR3 is built from 14 residues. Germline loops: CDR1 MGHRA, CDR2 YSYEKL. CDR3 amino acids: CASSQRTLLDDPFF. CDR3 bases: TGTGCCAGCAGCCAACGGACTCTACTGGATGATCCTTTCTTT.

By share, this clonotype counts as medium-sized (0.01 to 0.1%). The rearrangement links TRBV6-8 to TRBJ2-2, with D tentatively TRBD2 (5 bases). Trimming pared 2 bases from V and 4 bases from J, leaving 11 bases between. The CDR3 extends over 15 amino acids. Germline-derived CDR1 and CDR2 are MNHGY and SAAAGT. CDR3 bases: TGTGCCAGCAGTTACCCTGGAGGTGGCACCGGGGAGCTGTTTTTT. It is translated as CASSYPGGGTGELFF.

Remarks on this clonotype: A read error may account for a junction end that differs from germline. The chain carries TRBV6-9 and TRBJ2-7; D call uncertain. The CDR3 covers 12 residues. CDR1 and CDR2 from the germline V gene are MNHGY and SVAAGI. DNA of the CDR3: TGTGCCAGCAGTTTACCCTCCTACGAGCAAAACTTC. This sequence encodes CASSLPSYEQNF.

The chain couples TRBV6-8 to TRBJ1-1; D not resolved. The CDR3 runs 12 residues. V gave up 6 bases and J gave up 4 bases, with 9 bases separating them. Per germline, CDR1 MNHGY and CDR2 SAAAGT. CDR3 DNA sequence: TGTGCCAGCAGCTCGTTAAGCACTGAAGCTTTCTTT. It is translated as CASSSLSTEAFF.

V usage is TRBV7-2 and J usage is TRBJ2-1; D is ambiguous. The CDR3 covers 13 residues. Germline loops: CDR1 SGHTA, CDR2 FQGNSA. Trimming left V 5 bases short and J 0 bases short, with 5 bases between. CDR3 amino acids: CASSPSSYNEQFF. The CDR3, as DNA: TGTGCCAGCAGCCCAAGCTCCTACAATGAGCAGTTCTTC.

This clonotype was detected only a few times. V and J are TRBV12-3 or TRBV12-4 and TRBJ2-1; 9 bases match TRBD2. The CDR3 is 18 amino acids. J gave up 6 bases and V 1 base, and 13 bases lay outside the gene matches. The CDR3 DNA reads as TGTGCCAGCAGTTTAGGTGTCCAGCGCGGGAGGGGAGGCAATGAGCAGTTCTTC. Its translation: CASSLGVQRGRGGNEQFF.

By share, this clonotype counts as hyperexpanded. The chain joins TRBV6-9 to TRBJ1-5; D gene ambiguous. Germline V gene sequence: CDR1 MNHGY, CDR2 SVAAGI. V shed 4 bases and J shed 2 bases, with 12 bases lying between them. The CDR3 is 15 amino acids. In nucleotides, the CDR3 is TGTGCCAGCAGTTCCGGCCATGGCGGCAATCAGCCCCAGCATTTT. Protein sequence: CASSSGHGGNQPQHF.

This clonotype was seen a few times. This sequence joins TRBV7-6 and TRBJ2-1; tentative D call: TRBD2 (6 bases). Germline V lookup: CDR1 SGHVS, CDR2 FNYEAQ. V shed 0 bases and J shed 6 bases, with 6 bases lying between them. The CDR3 contains 13 residues. The CDR3 spells CASSLAGGNEQFF. The DNA for the CDR3 is TGTGCCAGCAGCTTAGCGGGGGGCAATGAGCAGTTCTTC. The full variable domain, rest sourced from reference TRBV7-6 and TRBJ2-1, is GAGVSQSPRYKVTKRGQDVALRCDPISGHVSLYWYRQALGQGPEFLTYFNYEAQQDKSGLPNDRFSAERPEGSISTLTIQRTEQRDSAMYRCASSLAGGNEQFFGPGTRLTVL.

A note on this clonotype: The final CDR3 position lacks the conserved phenylalanine or tryptophan, pointing to a likely read error. The chain links TRBV7-2 to TRBJ2-5; D gene unclear. The CDR3 runs 16 residues. Germline V lookup: CDR1 SGHTA, CDR2 FQGNSA. The CDR3 DNA reads as TGTGCCAGCAAAGGTGTGTTTGTAAACCTCCAAGGGACCCAGTACTTA. Translating gives CASKGVFVNLQGTQYL.

The gene calls are TRBV5-3 and TRBJ2-7; D tentatively fits TRBD1 or TRBD2 (5 bases each). TRBV5-3 is marked as an open reading frame, function uncertain. V was pared by 8 bases and J by 7 bases, with 22 bases between. CDR3 length: 14 amino acids. The chain's CDR3 is CASSPGRAPREQYF. The CDR3 nucleotides read TGTGCCAGCAGCCCGGGACGAGCCCCCAGGGAGCAGTACTTC.

Comments on this clonotype: With a much larger clone just one base away, this may be a read error. This chain uses TRBV19 with TRBJ1-4; 12 nucleotides match TRBD1. The CDR3 runs 18 residues. The germline V gene has CDR1 LNHDA and CDR2 SQIVND (reference sequence). Trimming at V came to 8 bases and at J to 6 bases, leaving 16 bases not matched to a gene. CDR3 sequence reads: CASGPRDRGRTLDEKLFF. The CDR3 nucleotides read TGTGCCAGTGGACCCCGGGACAGGGGGCGGACCCTGGATGAAAAACTGTTTTTT.

The chain employs TRBV7-9 and TRBJ1-3, with D possibly TRBD1 on 6 matching bases. V was clipped by 3 bases and J by 0 bases, with 12 bases between them. CDR1 and CDR2 from the germline V gene are SEHNR and FQNEAQ (reference sequence). The CDR3 totals 16 residues. Here the CDR3 DNA reads TGTGCCAGCAGCTTTCTCGGACAGCCCTCTGGAAACACCATATATTTT. Amino acid sequence: CASSFLGQPSGNTIYF. The whole variable domain, filled in from reference TRBV7-9 and TRBJ1-3, reads DTGVSQNPRHKITKRGQNVTFRCDPISEHNRLYWYRQTLGQGPEFLTYFQNEAQLEKSRLLSDRFSAERPKGSFSTLEIQRTEQGDSAMYLCASSFLGQPSGNTIYFGEGSWLTVV.

The V call is TRBV7-2, the J call TRBJ1-5; D uncertain. The CDR3 has 13 amino acids. Looked up from germline, CDR1 is SGHTA and CDR2 is FQGNSA. The V gene lost 3 bases and the J gene lost 0 bases, with 3 bases spanning the gap. This CDR3 is CASSFNSNQPQHF. For the CDR3, the DNA is TGTGCCAGCAGCTTTAATAGCAATCAGCCCCAGCATTTT. Full variable domain (missing parts from reference TRBV7-2 and TRBJ1-5): GAGVSQSPSNKVTEKGKDVELRCDPISGHTALYWYRQSLGQGLEFLIYFQGNSAPDKSGLPSDRFSAERTGGSVSTLTIQRTQQEDSAVYLCASSFNSNQPQHFGDGTRLSIL.

This clonotype is labeled as medium-sized. V and J are TRBV7-2 and TRBJ2-3; 11 positions match TRBD2. V lost 5 bases to trimming and J lost 7 bases; unmatched junction nucleotides: 8. Germline V gives CDR1 SGHTA, CDR2 FQGNSA. This CDR3 is 15 amino acids long. CDR3 in amino acids: CASSRIAGGINTQYF. CDR3 coding DNA: TGTGCCAGCAGCCGCATAGCGGGGGGGATAAATACGCAGTATTTT. The full variable domain, with the rest looked up from reference TRBV7-2 and TRBJ2-3, is GAGVSQSPSNKVTEKGKDVELRCDPISGHTALYWYRQSLGQGLEFLIYFQGNSAPDKSGLPSDRFSAERTGGSVSTLTIQRTQQEDSAVYLCASSRIAGGINTQYFGPGTRLTVL.

Concerning this clonotype: Sequence at one end of the junction differs from germline and may be a read error. The chain combines TRBV5-3 with TRBJ2-1; perhaps TRBD2 as D (7 bases). TRBV5-3 is recorded as an ORF, its role being uncertain. The CDR3 is made up of 12 amino acids. As DNA, the CDR3 is TGTGCCAGCAGCTTTGGGGGGGACAAGGTGTTCTTC. It yields the protein CASSFGGDKVFF.